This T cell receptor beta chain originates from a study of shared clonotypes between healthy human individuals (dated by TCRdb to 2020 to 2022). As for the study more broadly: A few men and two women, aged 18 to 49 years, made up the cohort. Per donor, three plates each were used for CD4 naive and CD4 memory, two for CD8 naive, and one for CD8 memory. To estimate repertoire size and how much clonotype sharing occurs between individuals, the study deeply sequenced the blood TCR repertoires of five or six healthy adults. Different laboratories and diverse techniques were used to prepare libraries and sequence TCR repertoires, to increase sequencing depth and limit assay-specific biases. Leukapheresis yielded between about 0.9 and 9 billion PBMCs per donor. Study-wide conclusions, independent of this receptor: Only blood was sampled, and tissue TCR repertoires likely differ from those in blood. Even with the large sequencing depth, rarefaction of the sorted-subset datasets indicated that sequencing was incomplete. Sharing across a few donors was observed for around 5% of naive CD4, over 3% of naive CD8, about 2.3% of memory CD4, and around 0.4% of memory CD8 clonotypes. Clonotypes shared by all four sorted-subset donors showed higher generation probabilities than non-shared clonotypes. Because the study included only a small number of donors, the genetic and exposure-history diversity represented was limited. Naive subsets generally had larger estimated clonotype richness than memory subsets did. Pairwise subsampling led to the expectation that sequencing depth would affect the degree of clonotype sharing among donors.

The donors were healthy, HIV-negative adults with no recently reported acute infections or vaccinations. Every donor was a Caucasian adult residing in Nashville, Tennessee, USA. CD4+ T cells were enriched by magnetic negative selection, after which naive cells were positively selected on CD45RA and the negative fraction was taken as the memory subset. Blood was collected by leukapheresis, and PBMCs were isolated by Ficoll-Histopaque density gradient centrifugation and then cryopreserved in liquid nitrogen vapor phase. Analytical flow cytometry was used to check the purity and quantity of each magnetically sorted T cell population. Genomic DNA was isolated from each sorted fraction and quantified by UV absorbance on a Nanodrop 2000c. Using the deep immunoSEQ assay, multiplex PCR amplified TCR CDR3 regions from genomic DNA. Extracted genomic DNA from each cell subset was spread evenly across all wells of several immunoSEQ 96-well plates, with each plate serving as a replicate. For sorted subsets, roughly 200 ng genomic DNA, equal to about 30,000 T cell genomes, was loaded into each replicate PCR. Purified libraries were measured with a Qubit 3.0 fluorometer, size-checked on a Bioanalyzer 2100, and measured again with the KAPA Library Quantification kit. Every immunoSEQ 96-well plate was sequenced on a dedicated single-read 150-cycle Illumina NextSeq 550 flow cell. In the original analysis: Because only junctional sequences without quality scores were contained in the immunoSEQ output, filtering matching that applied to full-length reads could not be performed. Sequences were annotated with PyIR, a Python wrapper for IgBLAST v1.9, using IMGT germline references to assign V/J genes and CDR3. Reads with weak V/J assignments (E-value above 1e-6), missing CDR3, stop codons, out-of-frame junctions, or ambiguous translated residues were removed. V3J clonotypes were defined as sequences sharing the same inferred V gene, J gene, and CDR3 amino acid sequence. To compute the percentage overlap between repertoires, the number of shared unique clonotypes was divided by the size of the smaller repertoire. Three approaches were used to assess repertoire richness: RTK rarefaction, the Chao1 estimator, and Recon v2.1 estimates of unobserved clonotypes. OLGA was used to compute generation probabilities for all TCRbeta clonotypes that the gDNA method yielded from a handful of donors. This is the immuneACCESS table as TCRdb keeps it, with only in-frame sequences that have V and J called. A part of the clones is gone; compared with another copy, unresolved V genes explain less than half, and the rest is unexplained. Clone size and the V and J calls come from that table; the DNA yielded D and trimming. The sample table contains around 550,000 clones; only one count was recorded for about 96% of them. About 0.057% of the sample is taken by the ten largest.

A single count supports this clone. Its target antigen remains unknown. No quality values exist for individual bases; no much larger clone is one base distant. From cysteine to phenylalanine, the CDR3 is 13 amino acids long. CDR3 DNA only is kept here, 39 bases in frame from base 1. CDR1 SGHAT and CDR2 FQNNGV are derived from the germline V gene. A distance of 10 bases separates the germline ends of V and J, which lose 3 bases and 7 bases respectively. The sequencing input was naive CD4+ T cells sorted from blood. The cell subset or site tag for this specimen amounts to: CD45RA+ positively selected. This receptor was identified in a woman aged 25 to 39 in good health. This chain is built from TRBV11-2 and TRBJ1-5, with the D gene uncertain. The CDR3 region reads CASSFEGGQPQHF. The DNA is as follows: TGTGCCAGCAGCTTTGAGGGTGGCCAGCCCCAGCATTTT.